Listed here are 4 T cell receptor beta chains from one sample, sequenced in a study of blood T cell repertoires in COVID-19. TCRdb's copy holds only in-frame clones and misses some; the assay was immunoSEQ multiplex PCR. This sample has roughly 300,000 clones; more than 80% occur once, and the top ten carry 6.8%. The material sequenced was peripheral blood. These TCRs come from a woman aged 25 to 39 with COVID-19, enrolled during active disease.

The CDR3 nucleotides are TGTGCCAGCAGCTCCCGGGACACCGGGGAGCTGTTTTTT. Its translation is CASSSRDTGELFF. The V call is TRBV11-3, the J call TRBJ2-2; D gene uncertain. The CDR3 totals 13 residues. V lost 4 bases, J lost 3 bases, and 6 bases lay in between. From germline, CDR1 is SGHNT and CDR2 YENEEA.

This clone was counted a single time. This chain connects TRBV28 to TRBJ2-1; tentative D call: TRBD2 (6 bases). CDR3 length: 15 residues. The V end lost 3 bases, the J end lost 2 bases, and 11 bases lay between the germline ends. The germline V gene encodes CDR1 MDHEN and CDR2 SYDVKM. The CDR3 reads CASSFGGNTYNEQFF. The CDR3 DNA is TGTGCCAGCAGTTTCGGCGGGAACACCTACAATGAGCAGTTCTTC.

Here the CDR3 DNA reads TGTGCCAGCAGAGAATACCGGGGGGGGATTGAAGCTTTCTTT. Its translation: CASREYRGGIEAFF. The J gene is TRBJ1-1, the V gene TRBV27, with D perhaps matching TRBD1 (5 bases). CDR3 length: 14 amino acids. Trimming took off 6 bases at V and 7 bases at J, with 18 bases between the two ends. Germline CDR1 reads MNHEY; CDR2 reads SMNVEV (reference sequence).

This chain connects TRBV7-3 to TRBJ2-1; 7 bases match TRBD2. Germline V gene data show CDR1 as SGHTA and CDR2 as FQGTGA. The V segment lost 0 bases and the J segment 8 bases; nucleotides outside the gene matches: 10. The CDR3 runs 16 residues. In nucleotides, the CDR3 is TGTGCCAGCAGCTTAACGAGCACGGGGCTAGCGGATGAGCAGTTCTTC. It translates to CASSLTSTGLADEQFF.